The 6 T cell receptor beta chains reported below all come from one sample, sequenced in a study of cytomegalovirus exposure and HLA in healthy donors. PCR used 60 Vbeta primers and 13 Jbeta primers. The assay was immunoSEQ multiplex PCR, and TCRdb's table has in-frame clones only and misses some. The sample spans 170,000 or so clones; the ten largest clones claim roughly 1.9%. The sample taken for sequencing was PBMCs. The receptors shown here come from a man aged 25-45 years in good health and CMV-seronegative.

Comments on this clone: One end of the junction fails to match germline, which may point to a read error. The V call is TRBV15, the J call TRBJ2-3; D ambiguous. CDR3 length equals 16 residues. Germline V gene sequence: CDR1 LNHNV, CDR2 YYDKDF (reference sequence). The CDR3 DNA reads TGTGCCACCAGCAGAGATTTGGGCAGTGTCACAGTTACGCAGTATTTT. Its translation is CATSRDLGSVTVTQYF. The entire variable domain, with the rest obtained from reference TRBV15 and TRBJ2-3, is as follows: DAMVIQNPRYQVTQFGKPVTLSCSQTLNHNVMYWYQQKSSQAPKLLFHYYDKDFNNEADTPDNFQSRRPNTSFCFLDIRSPGLGDTAMYLCATSRDLGSVTVTQYFGPGTRLTVL.

The chain couples TRBV10-1 to TRBJ2-5; 7 positions agree with TRBD2. CDR1 and CDR2 (germline): WNHNN, SYGVQD (reference sequence). The trim removed 3 bases at V and 4 bases at J, leaving 8 bases unmatched. CDR3 length: 15 residues. CDR3 in DNA: TGCGCCAGCAGTGAAGGCGGGAGCTCGGGAGAGACCCAGTACTTC. Translated: CASSEGGSSGETQYF.

This chain joins TRBV7-3 and TRBJ2-7, with 10 positions matching TRBD1. Germline CDR1 SGHTA, CDR2 FQGTGA. V lost 4 bases, J lost 6 bases, and 6 bases stayed unmatched. The CDR3 contains 14 residues. The CDR3 region is CASSSGQGLLEQYF. CDR3 sequence (DNA): TGTGCCAGCAGCTCGGGACAGGGGCTCCTCGAGCAGTACTTC.

The genes are TRBV29-1 and TRBJ1-4; no definite D call. The CDR3 runs 15 residues. Germline-derived CDR1 and CDR2 are SQVTM and ANQGSEA. Trimming pared 4 bases from V and 8 bases from J, leaving 20 bases between. The CDR3 sequence is CSVAPLRVGDEKLFF. CDR3 bases: TGCAGCGTTGCACCCCTGAGGGTAGGAGACGAAAAACTGTTTTTT.

This chain connects TRBV28 to TRBJ1-2; D gene ambiguous. From germline, CDR1 is MDHEN and CDR2 SYDVKM. This CDR3 spans 13 amino acids. The V and J ends lost 5 bases and 2 bases respectively, with 9 bases between them. CDR3 DNA: TGTGCCAGCAGTAAGGAACAGAACTATGGCTACACCTTC. Translating it yields CASSKEQNYGYTF.

This chain links TRBV12-5 with TRBJ1-4, with D unclear. This CDR3 contains 16 residues. V lost 7 bases to trimming and J lost 0 bases, with 15 bases between them. The germline V gene encodes CDR1 LGHNT and CDR2 FRNRAP. In nucleotides, the CDR3 is TGTGCTAGTGCCCTAGCCCGGGCGGCAACTAATGAAAAACTGTTTTTT. Protein: CASALARAATNEKLFF.